Given below is one T cell receptor beta chain in context. This specimen belongs to a study of blood T cell repertoires in COVID-19. As for the study in general: The origin of the acute and convalescent COVID-19 samples was the United States, Italy and Spain.

The assay was immunoSEQ multiplex PCR, and TCRdb's table has in-frame clones only and misses some. The sample lists 37,000 or so clones; 70% to 90% were seen once. Germline V gives CDR1 MNHNS, CDR2 SASEGT. Deletions cut 3 bases from V and 5 bases from J, with 19 bases between. This CDR3 spans 16 amino acids. The origin of this receptor is a human donor in a cohort sampled during active COVID-19. Sequencing used peripheral blood. The chain is built from TRBV6-1 and TRBJ2-5; possibly TRBD2 for D (7 bases). The CDR3 DNA sequence: TGTGCCAGCAGTGACACTACCGCGGGGGCGGGGGAGACCCAGTACTTC. It specifies CASSDTTAGAGETQYF.